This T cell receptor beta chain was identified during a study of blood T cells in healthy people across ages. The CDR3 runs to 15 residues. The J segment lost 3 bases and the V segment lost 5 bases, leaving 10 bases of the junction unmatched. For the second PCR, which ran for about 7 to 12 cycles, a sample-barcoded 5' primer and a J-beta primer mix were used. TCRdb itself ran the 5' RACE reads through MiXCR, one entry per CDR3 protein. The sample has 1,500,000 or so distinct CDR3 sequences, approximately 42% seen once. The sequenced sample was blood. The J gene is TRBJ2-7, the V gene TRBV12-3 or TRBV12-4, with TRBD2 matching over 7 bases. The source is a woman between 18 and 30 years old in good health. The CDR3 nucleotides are TGTGCCAGCAGTACCGTGGGGCGGGGGAACTACGAGCAGTACTTC. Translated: CASSTVGRGNYEQYF.